A single T cell receptor (beta chain) is shown here with its context. The CDR3 sequence is 15 residues long. V lost 2 bases to trimming and J lost 3 bases; unmatched junction nucleotides: 5. The germline CDR1 and CDR2 sequences are MGHRA and YSYEKL. Assay: immunoSEQ multiplex PCR; the TCRdb copy retains only in-frame clones and omits some. In the table there are roughly 130,000 clones, approximately 91% of which are singletons. The sample originates from a study of control samples from healthy donors and cancer patients. The chain couples TRBV4-1 to TRBJ1-2, with 8 nucleotides matching TRBD1. This sequence was found in a woman in her twenties or thirties in good health. The sequencing sample was made of blood. The CDR3, as DNA: TGCGCCAGCAGCCAAACAGGGGGGGTTGACTATGGCTACACCTTC. Encoded protein: CASSQTGGVDYGYTF.